The TCR beta chain under discussion was sequenced for a study of blood T cells in healthy people across ages. This clonotype has more than one count but fewer than ten. Through a sample-barcoded 5' primer and a J-beta primer mix, a second PCR was run for roughly 6 to 12 cycles. TCRdb re-called the 5' RACE reads through MiXCR, storing one row per CDR3 protein. Found here are roughly 1 million distinct CDR3 sequences, roughly 24% of them singletons; the top ten hold 0.75%. The V end lost 3 bases, the J end lost 3 bases, and 14 bases lay between the germline ends. The CDR3 is 15 residues long. Per the germline V gene, CDR1 is LNHNV and CDR2 is YYDKDF (reference sequence). The same sample was also used in a study of T cells of mothers and their children.

The TCR was taken from a girl aged 2 to 9 in good health. Sample: blood. This chain links TRBV15 with TRBJ2-5; no definite D call. CDR3 loop: CATSRGLSWEETQYF. For the CDR3, the DNA is TGTGCCACCAGCAGGGGCTTATCCTGGGAAGAGACCCAGTACTTC.